These T cell receptor beta chains were read from a single sample in a study of blood T cell repertoires in COVID-19. Profiled with immunoSEQ multiplex PCR; TCRdb holds only in-frame clones, not every one. The table has 250,000 to 350,000 clones, 88% seen once. Input material: PBMCs or T cells enriched from blood (not recorded which). The source is a young woman who had recovered from COVID-19. Each CDR3 is given with its conserved first and last residue. The order of the fields is clone size, CDR3 length, D gene, J gene, V gene, CDR3 DNA, CDR3 protein. The D gene is left open where the match is weak. Size tells how often a clone was seen (once, few, many) or the class of an expanded clone, and some rows leave it out.

NA,15,TRBD1,TRBJ1-4,TRBV28,TGTGCCAGCAGTCAGACAGGGGCAACTAATGAAAAACTGTTTTTT,CASSQTGATNEKLFF
once,12,NA,TRBJ2-7,TRBV28,TGTGCCAGCAGTTTGGCCAACTACGAGCAGTACTTC,CASSLANYEQYF
NA,15,TRBD2,TRBJ2-3,TRBV9,TGTGCCAGCAGCCCACGAGGACTAGTCGGAGATACGCAGTATTTT,CASSPRGLVGDTQYF
NA,16,TRBD1,TRBJ1-2,TRBV25-1,TGTGCCAGCAGTGGACCCGGCAGGGGGCGCTGGTATGGCTACACCTTC,CASSGPGRGRWYGYTF
NA,13,TRBD2,TRBJ2-5,TRBV28,TGTGCCAGCAGGACTAGCGGGGTCCTGGCCCAGTACTTC,CASRTSGVLAQYF
NA,15,NA,TRBJ1-2,TRBV7-8,TGTGCCAGCAGCTCAGGGCATAGGGCGGACTATGGCTACACCTTC,CASSSGHRADYGYTF
NA,12,NA,TRBJ2-5,TRBV2,TGTGCCTGCCGGGCAACAAAGGAGGCCCAGTACTTC,CACRATKEAQYF
NA,15,TRBD1,TRBJ1-2,TRBV5-1,TGCGCCAGCAGCTTGGAGGGACAGGGGTCGGGTGGCTACACCTTC,CASSLEGQGSGGYTF
NA,12,NA,TRBJ1-4,TRBV29-1,TGCAGCGCACGGGGGGGTGATGAAAAACTGTTTTTT,CSARGGDEKLFF
NA,13,NA,TRBJ1-1,TRBV2,TGTGCCAGCAGCCGGGATATGAACACTGAAGCTTTCTTT,CASSRDMNTEAFF
NA,14,NA,TRBJ1-4,TRBV27,TGTGCCAGCAGGCGGGGGGGCCCTAATGAAAAACTGTTTTTT,CASRRGGPNEKLFF
NA,15,TRBD2,TRBJ2-3,TRBV5-1,TGCGCCAGCAGCTTGGGGACTAGCGGGACAGATACGCAGTATTTT,CASSLGTSGTDTQYF
NA,15,NA,TRBJ1-6,TRBV7-8,TGTGCCAGCAGCGGCCCCGGGACATCGAGTTCACCCCTCCACTTT,CASSGPGTSSSPLHF
NA,19,TRBD2,TRBJ2-4,TRBV6-1,TGTGCCAGCAGTGAAGTGAGGACTAGCGGGCCACTAGCCAAAAACATTCAGTACTTC,CASSEVRTSGPLAKNIQYF
NA,17,TRBD2,TRBJ2-3,TRBV10-1,TGCGCCAGCAGCCAGGCGGGACTAGCGGGAGGCACAGATACGCAGTATTTT,CASSQAGLAGGTDTQYF
NA,16,NA,TRBJ2-7,TRBV21-1,TGTGCCAGCAGCCCCCAAAGAGGATTAGAGCCCTACGAGCAGTACTTC,CASSPQRGLEPYEQYF
once,14,TRBD1,TRBJ1-5,TRBV7-6,TGTGCCAGCAGCTTAAAGGGGGCAAATCAGCCCCAGCATTTT,CASSLKGANQPQHF
few,14,NA,TRBJ2-2,TRBV11-3,TGTGCCAGCGGACCCGGGGGGCTGGCCGGGGAGCTGTTTTTT,CASGPGGLAGELFF
NA,16,TRBD1,TRBJ2-4,TRBV7-2,TGTGCCAGCAGCCACAGGACAGGCGTAGCCAAAAACATTCAGTACTTC,CASSHRTGVAKNIQYF
NA,15,TRBD2,TRBJ2-5,TRBV10-3,TGTGCCATCAGCGAACCGGGACTAGCACACGAGACCCAGTACTTC,CAISEPGLAHETQYF
NA,17,TRBD1,TRBJ1-1,TRBV28,TGTGCCAGCAGCACCTCCTGGACAGGGGGCTCTAGGACTGAAGCTTTCTTT,CASSTSWTGGSRTEAFF
NA,14,NA,TRBJ1-2,TRBV19,TGTGCCAGTAGTATACAGACTTCTAACTATGGCTACACCTTC,CASSIQTSNYGYTF
NA,15,TRBD1,TRBJ1-2,TRBV15,TGTGCCACCAGCCCCTTAAAGACAGGGGGAGATGGCTACACCTTC,CATSPLKTGGDGYTF
NA,15,NA,TRBJ1-1,TRBV7-9,TGTGCCAGCAGCTTAAAGACAGCCCGAAACACTGAAGCTTTCTTT,CASSLKTARNTEAFF
NA,10,NA,TRBJ1-4,TRBV20-1,TGCAGCCGGGAGGTGAAAAAACTGTTTTTT,CSREVKKLFF
NA,15,TRBD2,TRBJ2-2,TRBV28,TGTGCCAGCACCCTAGCGGGAACAAACACCGGGGAGCTGTTTTTT,CASTLAGTNTGELFF
NA,14,NA,TRBJ2-5,TRBV28,TGTGCCAGCAGTTTACCCTCCGTACAAGAGACCCAGTACTTC,CASSLPSVQETQYF
few,15,NA,TRBJ1-6,TRBV11-3,TGTGCCAGCAGTTCTCTGATTACAGGGAATTCACCCCTCCACTTT,CASSSLITGNSPLHF
NA,17,TRBD2,TRBJ2-7,TRBV5-5,TGTGCCAGCAGCTTGGCGTCTAGCGGGGGGACTTCCTACGAGCAGTACTTC,CASSLASSGGTSYEQYF
NA,13,NA,TRBJ2-7,TRBV6-1,TGTGCCAGCAGTTTCCCAGGGCGTTACGAGCAGTACTTC,CASSFPGRYEQYF
NA,12,NA,TRBJ2-2,TRBV27,TGTGCCAGCAGTTCTCACAACGGGGAGCTGTTTTTT,CASSSHNGELFF
NA,16,NA,TRBJ2-7,TRBV9,TGTGCCAGCAGCGTAGGTGACAGCCCTATCTCCTACGAGCAGTACTTC,CASSVGDSPISYEQYF